Detailed here is one TCR beta chain. The germline V gene has CDR1 LGHNA and CDR2 YSLEER. The CDR3 is 15 amino acids. Trimming cost V 4 bases and J 5 bases; bases outside gene matches: 3. The repertoire was sequenced with immunoSEQ multiplex PCR; TCRdb's copy has only in-frame clones and lacks some. This table has about 150,000 clones, around 89% appearing once. This specimen comes from a study of T cell responses to AZD1222 COVID-19 vaccine. About the research overall: Second-dose schedules of about 4 or about 12 weeks were combined.

The clonotype was recovered from an adult in good health. The material was peripheral blood, obtained on day 0 of AZD1222 vaccination. The chain couples TRBV4-3 to TRBJ1-6, with TRBD1 matching over 9 bases. This CDR3 reads CASSRGTGHNSPLHF. CDR3 sequence (DNA): TGCGCCAGCAGCCGTGGGACAGGGCATAATTCACCCCTCCACTTT.